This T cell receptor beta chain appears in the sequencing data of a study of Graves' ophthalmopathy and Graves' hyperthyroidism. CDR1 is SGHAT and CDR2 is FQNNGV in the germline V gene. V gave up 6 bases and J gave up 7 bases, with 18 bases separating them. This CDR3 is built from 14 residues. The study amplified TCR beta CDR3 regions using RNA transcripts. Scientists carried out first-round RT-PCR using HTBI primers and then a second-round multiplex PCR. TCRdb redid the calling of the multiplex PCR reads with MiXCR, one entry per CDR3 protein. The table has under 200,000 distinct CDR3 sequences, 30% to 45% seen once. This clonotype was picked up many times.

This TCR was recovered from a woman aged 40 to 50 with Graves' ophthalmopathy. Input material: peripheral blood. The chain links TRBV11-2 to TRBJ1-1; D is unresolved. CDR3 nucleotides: TGTGCCAGCAGTTTGCGAAGTGTGGGCAGTGAAGCTTTCTTT. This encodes CASSLRSVGSEAFF.